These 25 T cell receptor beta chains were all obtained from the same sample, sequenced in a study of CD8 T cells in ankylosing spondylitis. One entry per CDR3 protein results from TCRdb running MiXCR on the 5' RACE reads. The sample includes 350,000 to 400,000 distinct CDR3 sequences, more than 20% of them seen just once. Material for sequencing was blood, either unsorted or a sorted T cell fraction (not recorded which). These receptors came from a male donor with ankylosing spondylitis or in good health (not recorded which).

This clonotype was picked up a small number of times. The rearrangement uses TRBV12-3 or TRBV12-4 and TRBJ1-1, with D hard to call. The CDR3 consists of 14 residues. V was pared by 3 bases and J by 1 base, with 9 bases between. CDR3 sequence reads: CASSFGLWNTEAFF. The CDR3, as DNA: TGTGCCAGCAGTTTCGGCCTTTGGAACACTGAAGCTTTCTTT.

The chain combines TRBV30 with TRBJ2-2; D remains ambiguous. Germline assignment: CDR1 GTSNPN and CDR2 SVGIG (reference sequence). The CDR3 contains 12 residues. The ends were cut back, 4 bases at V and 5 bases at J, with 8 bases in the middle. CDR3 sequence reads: CAWTAGTGELFF. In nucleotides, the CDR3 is TGTGCCTGGACGGCAGGAACCGGGGAGCTGTTTTTT.

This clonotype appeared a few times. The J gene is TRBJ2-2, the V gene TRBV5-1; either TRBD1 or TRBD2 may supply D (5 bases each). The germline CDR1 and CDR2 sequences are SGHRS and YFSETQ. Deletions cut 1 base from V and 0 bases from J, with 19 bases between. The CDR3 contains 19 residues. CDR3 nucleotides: TGCGCCAGCAGCTTGCTTCAGGTCCGAGGGGCCGCGAACACCGGGGAGCTGTTTTTT. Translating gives CASSLLQVRGAANTGELFF.

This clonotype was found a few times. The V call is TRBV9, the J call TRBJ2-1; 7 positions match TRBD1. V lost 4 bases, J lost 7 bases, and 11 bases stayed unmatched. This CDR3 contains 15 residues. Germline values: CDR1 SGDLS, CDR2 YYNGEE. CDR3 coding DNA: TGTGCCAGCAGCCCACAGGACAGGCTGGCAAATGAGCAGTTCTTC. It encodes CASSPQDRLANEQFF.

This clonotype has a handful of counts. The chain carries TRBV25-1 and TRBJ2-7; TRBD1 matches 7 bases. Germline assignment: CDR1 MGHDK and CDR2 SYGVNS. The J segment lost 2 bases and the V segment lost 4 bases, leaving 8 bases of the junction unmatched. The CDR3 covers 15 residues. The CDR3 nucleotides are TGTGCCAGCAGTGGAAGGGGGCCGGCCCCCTACGAGCAGTACTTC. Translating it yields CASSGRGPAPYEQYF.

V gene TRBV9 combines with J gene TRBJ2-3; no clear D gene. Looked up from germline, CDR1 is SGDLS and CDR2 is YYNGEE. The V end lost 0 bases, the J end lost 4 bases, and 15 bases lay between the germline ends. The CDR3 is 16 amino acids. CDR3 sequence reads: CASSVAGSPRSDTQYF. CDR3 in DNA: TGTGCCAGCAGCGTAGCCGGCAGTCCTCGGTCAGATACGCAGTATTTT.

CDR3 sequence: CASSDSPGGVNTGELFF. Written as DNA, the CDR3 is TGTGCCAGCAGTGACTCGCCAGGGGGAGTTAACACCGGGGAGCTGTTTTTT. The chain combines TRBV6-4 with TRBJ2-2, with 7 nucleotides matching TRBD1. The V and J ends lost 0 bases and 2 bases, in that order; junction bases with no gene match: 6. The CDR3 consists of 17 residues. Germline CDR1 MRHNA, CDR2 SNTAGT.

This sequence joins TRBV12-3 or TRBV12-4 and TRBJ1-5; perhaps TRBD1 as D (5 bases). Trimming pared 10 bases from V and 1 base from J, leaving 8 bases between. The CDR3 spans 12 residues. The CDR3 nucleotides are TGTGCCACGGGGGACAGCAATCAGCCCCAGCATTTT. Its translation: CATGDSNQPQHF.

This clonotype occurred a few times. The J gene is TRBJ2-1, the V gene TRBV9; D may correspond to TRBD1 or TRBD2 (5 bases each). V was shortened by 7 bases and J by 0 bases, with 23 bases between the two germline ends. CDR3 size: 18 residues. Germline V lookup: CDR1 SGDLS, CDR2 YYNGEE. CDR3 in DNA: TGTGCCAGCGGACTGGCCGGGGCCCCTTCTAGCTCCTACAATGAGCAGTTCTTC. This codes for CASGLAGAPSSSYNEQFF.

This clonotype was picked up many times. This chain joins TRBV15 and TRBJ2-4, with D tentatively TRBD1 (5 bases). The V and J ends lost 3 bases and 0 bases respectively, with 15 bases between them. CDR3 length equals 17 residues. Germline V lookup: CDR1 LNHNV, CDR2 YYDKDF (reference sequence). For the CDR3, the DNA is TGTGCCACCAGCAGCCCTACAGGCGAGGTAGCCAAAAACATTCAGTACTTC. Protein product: CATSSPTGEVAKNIQYF.

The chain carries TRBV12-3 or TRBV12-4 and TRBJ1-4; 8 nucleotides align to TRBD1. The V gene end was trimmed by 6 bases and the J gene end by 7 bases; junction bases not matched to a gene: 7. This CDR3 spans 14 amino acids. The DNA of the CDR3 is TGTGCCAGCAGGACCCAGGGGGCCGGTGAAAAACTGTTTTTT. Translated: CASRTQGAGEKLFF.

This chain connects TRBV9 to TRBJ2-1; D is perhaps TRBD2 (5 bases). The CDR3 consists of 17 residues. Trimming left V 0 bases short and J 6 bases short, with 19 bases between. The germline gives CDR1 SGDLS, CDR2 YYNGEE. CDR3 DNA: TGTGCCAGCAGCGTAGGAGGTGGACTGAGCCGGTCCAATGAGCAGTTCTTC. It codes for CASSVGGGLSRSNEQFF.

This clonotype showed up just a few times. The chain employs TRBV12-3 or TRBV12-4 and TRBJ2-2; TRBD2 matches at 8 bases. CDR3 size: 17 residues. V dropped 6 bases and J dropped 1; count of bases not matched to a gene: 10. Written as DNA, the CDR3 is TGTGCCAGCAGGGACCGGATTAGCGGGAAGAACACCGGGGAGCTGTTTTTT. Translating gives CASRDRISGKNTGELFF.

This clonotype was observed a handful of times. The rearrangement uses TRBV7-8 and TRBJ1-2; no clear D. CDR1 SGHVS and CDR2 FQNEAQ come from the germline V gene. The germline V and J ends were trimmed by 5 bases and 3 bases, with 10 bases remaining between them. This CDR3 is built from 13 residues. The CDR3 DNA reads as TGTGCCAGCAGCAACGGTGTAGACTATGGCTACACCTTC. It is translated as CASSNGVDYGYTF.

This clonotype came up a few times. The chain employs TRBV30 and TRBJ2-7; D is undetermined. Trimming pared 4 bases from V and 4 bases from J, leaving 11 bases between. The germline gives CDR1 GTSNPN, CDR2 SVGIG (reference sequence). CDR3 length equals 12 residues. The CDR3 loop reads CAWKTQGYEQYF. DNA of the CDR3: TGTGCCTGGAAGACACAAGGGTACGAGCAGTACTTC.

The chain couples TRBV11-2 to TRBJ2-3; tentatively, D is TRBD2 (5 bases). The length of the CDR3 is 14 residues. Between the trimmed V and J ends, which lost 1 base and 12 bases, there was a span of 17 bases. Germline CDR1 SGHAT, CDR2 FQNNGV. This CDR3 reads CASSLAKNGLPQYF. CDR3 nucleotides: TGTGCCAGCAGCTTAGCCAAGAACGGACTCCCCCAGTATTTT.

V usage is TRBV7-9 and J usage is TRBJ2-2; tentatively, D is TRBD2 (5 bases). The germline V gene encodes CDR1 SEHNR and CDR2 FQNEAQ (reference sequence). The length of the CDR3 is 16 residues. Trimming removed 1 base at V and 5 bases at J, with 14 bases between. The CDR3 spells CASSLGPSPGTGELFF. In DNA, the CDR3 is TGTGCCAGCAGCTTAGGTCCTAGTCCGGGAACCGGGGAGCTGTTTTTT.

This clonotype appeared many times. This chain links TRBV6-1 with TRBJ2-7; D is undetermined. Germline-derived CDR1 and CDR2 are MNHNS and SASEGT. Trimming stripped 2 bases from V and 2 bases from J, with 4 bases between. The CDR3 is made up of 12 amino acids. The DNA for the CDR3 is TGTGCCAGCAGTGAAATTACCTACGAGCAGTACTTC. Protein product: CASSEITYEQYF.

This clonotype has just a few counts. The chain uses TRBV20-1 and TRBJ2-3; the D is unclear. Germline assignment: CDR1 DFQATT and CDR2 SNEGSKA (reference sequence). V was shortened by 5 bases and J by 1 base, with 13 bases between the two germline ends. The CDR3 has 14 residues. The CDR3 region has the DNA TGCAGTGCTCATAGTTCCATACGCACAGATACGCAGTATTTT. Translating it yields CSAHSSIRTDTQYF.

CDR3 region: CASSLGQVELYHGYTF. The CDR3 nucleotides are TGTGCCAGCAGTTTGGGACAGGTGGAACTTTATCATGGCTACACCTTC. This chain joins TRBV12-3 or TRBV12-4 and TRBJ1-2, with 8 nucleotides matching TRBD1. This CDR3 is 16 amino acids long. Trimming at V came to 3 bases and at J to 6 bases, leaving 12 bases not matched to a gene.

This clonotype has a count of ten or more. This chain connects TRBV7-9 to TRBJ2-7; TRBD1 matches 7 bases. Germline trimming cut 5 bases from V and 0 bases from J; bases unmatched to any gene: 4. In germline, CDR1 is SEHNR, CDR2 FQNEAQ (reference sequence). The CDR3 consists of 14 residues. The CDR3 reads CASSHRDSSYEQYF. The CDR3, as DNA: TGTGCCAGCAGCCACCGGGACAGCTCCTACGAGCAGTACTTC.

The CDR3 reads CAISEPGQGHTEAFF. The CDR3 bases are TGTGCCATCAGTGAGCCTGGACAGGGTCACACTGAAGCTTTCTTT. This sequence joins TRBV10-3 and TRBJ1-1; 8 positions match TRBD1. Germline assignment: CDR1 ENHRY and CDR2 SYGVKD. This CDR3 is built from 15 residues. Trimming cost V 2 bases and J 3 bases; bases outside gene matches: 5.

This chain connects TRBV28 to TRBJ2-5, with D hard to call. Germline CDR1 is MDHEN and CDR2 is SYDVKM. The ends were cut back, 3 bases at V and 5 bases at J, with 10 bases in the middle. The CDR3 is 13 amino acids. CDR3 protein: CASSLLSDETQYF. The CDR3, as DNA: TGTGCCAGCAGTTTGCTGTCAGACGAGACCCAGTACTTC.

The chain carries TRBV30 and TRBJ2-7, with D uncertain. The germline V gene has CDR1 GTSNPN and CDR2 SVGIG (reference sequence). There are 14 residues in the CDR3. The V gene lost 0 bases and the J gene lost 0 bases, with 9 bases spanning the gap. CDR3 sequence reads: CAWSVGLSSYEQYF. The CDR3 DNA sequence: TGTGCCTGGAGTGTAGGGCTAAGCTCCTACGAGCAGTACTTC.

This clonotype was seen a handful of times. CDR3 sequence: CASRLAGGQFNSDTQYF. CDR3 bases: TGTGCCAGCCGCCTAGCGGGGGGGCAGTTCAATTCAGATACGCAGTATTTT. The chain is built from TRBV7-9 and TRBJ2-3; 12 bases match TRBD2. The junction had 13 bases not matched to a gene; V was cut back by 8 bases and J by 4 bases. CDR3 length equals 17 residues. Germline CDR1 reads SEHNR; CDR2 reads FQNEAQ (reference sequence).